Listed below are T cell receptor beta chains from one sample, sequenced in a study of blood T cell repertoires in COVID-19. Sequencing used immunoSEQ multiplex PCR; TCRdb keeps in-frame clones, though not all of them. The repertoire holds roughly 100,000 clones, with more than 75% as singletons. Sequencing input: peripheral blood. These receptors originate from a human donor in a cohort sampled during active COVID-19. CDR3s include the opening cysteine and the closing phenylalanine or tryptophan. Each record gives: D gene, V gene, clone size, J gene, CDR3 DNA, CDR3 protein. D genes are given only for firm matches. Clone size, where shown, is once, few, many, or a class for clones that have expanded.

>TRBD2|TRBV27|once|TRBJ2-1
TGTGCCAGCAGTACCGAGACTAGCAGAAGCTCCTACAATGAGCAGTTCTTC
CASSTETSRSSYNEQFF
>NA|TRBV7-8|NA|TRBJ1-5
TGTGCCAGCAGCCCCAGTCCAAGCAGGGGCCTCAATCAGCCCCAGCATTTT
CASSPSPSRGLNQPQHF
>TRBD1|TRBV28|NA|TRBJ1-2
TGTGCCAGCAGGCCCGGGACAGGGGGCGTCTATGGCTACACCTTC
CASRPGTGGVYGYTF
>NA|TRBV2|NA|TRBJ2-2
TGTGCCAGCACCCTCGTTAGTGTCGCGAACACCGGGGAGCTGTTTTTT
CASTLVSVANTGELFF
>TRBD2|TRBV15|few|TRBJ2-1
TGTGCCACCAGCAGCCGACTAGCGGGGGGGCCGGACAATGAGCAGTTCTTC
CATSSRLAGGPDNEQFF
>NA|TRBV4-1|NA|TRBJ2-2
TGCGCCAGCAGCCAAGTCCAAAACACCGGGGAGCTGTTTTTT
CASSQVQNTGELFF
>NA|TRBV24-1|NA|TRBJ2-1
TGTGCCACCAGTGATAGCAGGGTTCAGTTCTTC
CATSDSRVQFF
>TRBD1|TRBV5-1|NA|TRBJ2-5
TGCGCCAGCAGCTCAAACGGACAGGGAGGTGAGACCCAGTACTTC
CASSSNGQGGETQYF
>NA|TRBV28|once|TRBJ2-2
TGTGCCAGCCTCTCGGGACAAGCCACCGGGGAGCTGTTTTTT
CASLSGQATGELFF
>TRBD2|TRBV25-1|NA|TRBJ2-1
TGTGCCAGCAGTGACGCGGGGGGGGACAATGAGCAGTTCTTC
CASSDAGGDNEQFF
>TRBD1|TRBV29-1|NA|TRBJ2-7
TGCAGCGTTGGTTCGCAGGGGGCACGATACGAGCAGTACTTC
CSVGSQGARYEQYF
>TRBD2|TRBV4-2|NA|TRBJ2-1
TGTGCCAGCAGCCAAGATAGCCCACTAGCGGGGGCCTACATATTCTTC
CASSQDSPLAGAYIFF
>NA|TRBV11-3|NA|TRBJ1-2
TGTGCCAGCAGTCCAGACCCTCGGGTCTATGGCTACACCTTC
CASSPDPRVYGYTF
>TRBD1|TRBV14|NA|TRBJ2-1
TGTGCCAGCAGCCCCCGAAAGGGGACAGGGGTTTGGCATGAGCAGTTCTTC
CASSPRKGTGVWHEQFF
>NA|TRBV5-1|NA|TRBJ1-3
TGCGCCAGCAGCTTCGGGGGAGAAGGAAACACCATATATTTT
CASSFGGEGNTIYF
>NA|TRBV7-2|NA|TRBJ2-7
TGTGCCAGCAGCCCCGCCGCCCTAGAGCAGTACTTC
CASSPAALEQYF
>NA|TRBV6-5|NA|TRBJ1-5
TGTGCCAGCAGAACTTTAGGGGGTAGCAATCAGCCCCAGCATTTT
CASRTLGGSNQPQHF
>TRBD2|TRBV7-2|NA|TRBJ2-2
TGTGCCAGCAGCCTCCTAGCGGGGGGGAACACCGGGGAGCTGTTTTTT
CASSLLAGGNTGELFF
>TRBD1|TRBV2|NA|TRBJ1-1
TGTGCCAGCAGTGGACAGGGGTCGGACACTGAAGCTTTCTTT
CASSGQGSDTEAFF
>TRBD1|TRBV5-4|few|TRBJ1-1
TGTGCCAGCAGCTCCGGGACAGGGTTGAACACTGAAGCTTTCTTT
CASSSGTGLNTEAFF
>TRBD1|TRBV6-2/TRBV6-3|NA|TRBJ1-1
TGTGCCAGCAGCCGAAGACAGGGGGTAAAGACTGAAGCTTTCTTT
CASSRRQGVKTEAFF
>NA|TRBV7-6|few|TRBJ2-6
TGTGCCAGCAGCCCAGAAGTAGCGAACTCTGGGGCCAACGTCCTGACTTTC
CASSPEVANSGANVLTF
>TRBD1|TRBV19|NA|TRBJ1-2
TGTGCCAGTAGCCTTCCAGGGGGGCTCTATGGCTACACCTTC
CASSLPGGLYGYTF
>TRBD1|TRBV7-3|NA|TRBJ1-2
TGTGCCAGCAGTCACGACAGGGACTATGGCTACACCTTC
CASSHDRDYGYTF
>NA|TRBV10-3|few|TRBJ1-6
TGTGCCATCAGTGAGTTTCTTTCTGGAGGGAATTCACCCCTCCACTTT
CAISEFLSGGNSPLHF
>NA|TRBV19|NA|TRBJ2-1
TGTGCCAGTAGTCCTTATGGGGGCTTCTACAATGAGCAGTTCTTC
CASSPYGGFYNEQFF
>TRBD1|TRBV6-5|NA|TRBJ2-7
TGTGCCAGCAGTTATTCCGACAGGGGGTTCGACGAGCAGTACTTC
CASSYSDRGFDEQYF
>NA|TRBV3-1/TRBV3-2|NA|TRBJ1-1
TGTGCCAGCAGACATCAGGGTTACACTGAAGCTTTCTTT
CASRHQGYTEAFF
>NA|TRBV5-1|NA|TRBJ1-6
TGCGCCAGCAGCTTGGGGACAGCTGGTTCACCCCTCCACTTT
CASSLGTAGSPLHF
>TRBD2|TRBV18|NA|TRBJ2-5
TGTGCCAGCTCACCACCCGGGGGGGAGACCCAGTACTTC
CASSPPGGETQYF
>TRBD2|TRBV7-2|few|TRBJ2-7
TGTGCCAGCAGTTCTGGGACTAGCGGTACCTACGAGCAGTACTTC
CASSSGTSGTYEQYF
>NA|TRBV29-1|few|TRBJ1-2
TGCAGCGTTGAAAGGTCAGGGGTTGGCTACACCTTC
CSVERSGVGYTF
>TRBD2|TRBV11-2|NA|TRBJ2-5
TGTGCCAGCAGCTTAAGCGGGGGGGCCTCAGGGACCCAGTACTTC
CASSLSGGASGTQYF